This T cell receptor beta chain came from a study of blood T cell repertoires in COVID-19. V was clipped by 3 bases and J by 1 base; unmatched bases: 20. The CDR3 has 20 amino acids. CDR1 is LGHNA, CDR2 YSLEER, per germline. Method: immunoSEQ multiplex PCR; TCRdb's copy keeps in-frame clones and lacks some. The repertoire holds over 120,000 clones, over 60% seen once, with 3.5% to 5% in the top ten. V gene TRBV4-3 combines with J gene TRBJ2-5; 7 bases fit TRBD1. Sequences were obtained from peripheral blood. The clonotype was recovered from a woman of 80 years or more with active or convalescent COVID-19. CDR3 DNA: TGCGCCAGCAGCCAGGTAGCCCGGGACAGTCGCCCCTCGGGCCAAGAGACCCAGTACTTC. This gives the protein CASSQVARDSRPSGQETQYF.